The present entry profiles one T cell receptor beta chain with its context. Its antigen is currently unknown. The method was immunoSEQ multiplex PCR; TCRdb's version includes in-frame clones alone and lacks a portion of them. The sample has 29,000 or so clones, 80% seen once. This specimen comes from a study of Siglec-9 on CD8 T cells in melanoma. The ends lost 6 bases at V and 0 bases at J; junction bases unmatched: 8. Germline V gene sequence: CDR1 MNHNS, CDR2 SASEGT. The CDR3 runs to 15 residues. Study-level findings and limits: In melanoma tumors, a Siglec-9-marked effector memory CD8+ subset reportedly appeared to accumulate.

The sample was Siglec-9- CD8+ T cells sorted from blood. The TCR comes from a human donor in good health. The chain has TRBV6-1 and TRBJ2-7; TRBD1 agrees at 7 bases. The CDR3 DNA reads TGTGCCAGCAGGCAGACAGGGCGAACCTCCTACGAGCAGTACTTC. Its protein is CASRQTGRTSYEQYF.